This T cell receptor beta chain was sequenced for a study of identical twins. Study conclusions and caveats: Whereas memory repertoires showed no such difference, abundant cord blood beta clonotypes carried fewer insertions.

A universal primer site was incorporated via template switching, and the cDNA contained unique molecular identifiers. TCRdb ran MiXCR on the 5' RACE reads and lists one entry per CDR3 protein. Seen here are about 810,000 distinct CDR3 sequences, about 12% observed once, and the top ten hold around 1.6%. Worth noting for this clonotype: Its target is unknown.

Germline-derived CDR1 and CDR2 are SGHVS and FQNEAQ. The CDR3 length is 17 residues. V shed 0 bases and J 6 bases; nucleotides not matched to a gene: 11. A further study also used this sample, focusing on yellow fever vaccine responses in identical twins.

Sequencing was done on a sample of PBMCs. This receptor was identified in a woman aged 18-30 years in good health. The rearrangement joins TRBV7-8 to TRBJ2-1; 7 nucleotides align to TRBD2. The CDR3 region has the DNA TGTGCCAGCAGCTTAGCGCGGTACGGGAGGCTGGGCAATGAGCAGTTCTTC. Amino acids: CASSLARYGRLGNEQFF.